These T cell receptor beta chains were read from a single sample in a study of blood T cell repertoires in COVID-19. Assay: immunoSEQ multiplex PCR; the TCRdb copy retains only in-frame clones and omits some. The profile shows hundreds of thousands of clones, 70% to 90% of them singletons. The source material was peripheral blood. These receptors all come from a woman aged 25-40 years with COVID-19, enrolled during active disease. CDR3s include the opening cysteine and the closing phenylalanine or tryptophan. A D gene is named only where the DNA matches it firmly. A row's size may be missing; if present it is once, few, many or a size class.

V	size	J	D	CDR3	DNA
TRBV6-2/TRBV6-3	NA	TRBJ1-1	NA	CASSYLNMNTEAFF	TGTGCCAGCAGTTACTTGAACATGAACACTGAAGCTTTCTTT
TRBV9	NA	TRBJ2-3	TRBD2	CASSAETSGKTDTQYF	TGTGCCAGCAGCGCCGAGACTAGCGGGAAAACAGATACGCAGTATTTT
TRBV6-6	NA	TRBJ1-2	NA	CASSDRVPPYGYTF	TGTGCCAGCAGTGACAGAGTCCCTCCTTATGGCTACACCTTC
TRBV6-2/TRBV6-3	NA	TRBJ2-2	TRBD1	CASSYRQGAGELFF	TGTGCCAGCAGTTATCGACAGGGAGCCGGGGAGCTGTTTTTT
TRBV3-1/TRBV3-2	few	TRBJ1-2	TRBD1	CASSPVLGQANYGYTF	TGTGCCAGCAGCCCCGTCTTAGGACAGGCTAACTATGGCTACACCTTC
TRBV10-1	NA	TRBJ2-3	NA	CASSFGGISTDTQYF	TGCGCCAGCAGCTTTGGGGGGATTAGCACAGATACGCAGTATTTT
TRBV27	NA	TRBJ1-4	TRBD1	CASRPGTGVGEKLFF	TGTGCCAGCAGGCCCGGGACAGGGGTCGGTGAAAAACTGTTTTTT
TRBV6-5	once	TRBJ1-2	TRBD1	CASSRDRDYGYTF	TGTGCCAGCAGTCGTGACAGGGACTATGGCTACACCTTC
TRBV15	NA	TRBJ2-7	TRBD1	CATSSARGHYEQYF	TGTGCCACCAGCAGCGCCAGGGGGCACTACGAGCAGTACTTC
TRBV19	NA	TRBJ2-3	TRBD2	CASSIQSTSGGTTDTQYF	TGTGCCAGTAGTATTCAGTCGACTAGCGGGGGGACCACAGATACGCAGTATTTT
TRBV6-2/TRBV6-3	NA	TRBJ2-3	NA	CASSSPPAGTQYF	TGTGCCAGCAGTTCCCCCCCGGCGGGTACGCAGTATTTT
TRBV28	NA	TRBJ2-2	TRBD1	CASSAGGAAAGELFF	TGTGCCAGCAGTGCAGGGGGCGCAGCCGCCGGGGAGCTGTTTTTT
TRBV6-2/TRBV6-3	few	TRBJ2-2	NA	CASTPESGELFF	TGTGCCAGCACCCCGGAGTCCGGGGAGCTGTTTTTT
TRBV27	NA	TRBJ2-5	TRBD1	CASSLTGEWETQYF	TGTGCCAGCAGCCTGACAGGGGAGTGGGAGACCCAGTACTTC